This T cell receptor beta chain was documented in a study of post-analysis software for immune sequencing data. The study's findings and limits: When compared against controls, multiple sclerosis patients showed significantly lower normalized Chao1 diversity. TRBV segments more frequent in patients than in controls numbered roughly 5 and included TRBV5-6, TRBV5-1 and TRBV20-1.

To note about this clonotype: Its antigen is not identified.

Incorporated into the TCR beta cDNA libraries were unique molecular identifiers, which served to reduce PCR and sequencing biases. Once 1 to 10 million T cells were used, roughly 490,000 cDNA molecules resulted. TCRdb passed the PCR reads through MiXCR, listing each CDR3 protein once. Of around 250,000 distinct CDR3 sequences listed, 36% are singletons. Trimming at V came to 5 bases and at J to 8 bases, leaving 7 bases not matched to a gene. The CDR3 totals 16 residues. This TCR was recovered from a girl aged 5-17 years with multiple sclerosis. Material: blood. The chain links TRBV12-3 or TRBV12-4 to TRBJ1-6, with TRBD1 matching over 12 bases. This CDR3 reads CASSPPGQGAYSPLHF. The CDR3 region has the DNA TGTGCCAGCAGTCCACCGGGACAGGGGGCGTATTCACCCCTCCACTTT.